The 8 T cell receptor beta chains listed next were all sequenced from one sample in a study of blood T cell repertoires in COVID-19. Some clones are missing from TCRdb's copy, which holds only in-frame ones; the method was immunoSEQ multiplex PCR. The table has 150,000 to 200,000 clones, 81% seen once. Material for sequencing was peripheral blood. These TCRs come from a man aged 55-75 years with active or convalescent COVID-19.

This chain joins TRBV13 and TRBJ2-1; 12 nucleotides match TRBD2. V lost 5 bases, J lost 0 bases, and 11 bases stayed unmatched. The CDR3 loop spans 19 amino acids. The germline V gene encodes CDR1 PRHDT and CDR2 FYEKMQ (reference sequence). The CDR3 bases are TGTGCCAGCAGCGACCCGGCCTTGACTAGCGGGAGCTCCTACAATGAGCAGTTCTTC. Its translation is CASSDPALTSGSSYNEQFF.

This clone appeared a single time. The same CDR3 is also encoded by other DNA sequences in this sample. The chain combines TRBV18 with TRBJ1-5; perhaps TRBD1 as D (5 bases). The ends were cut back, 3 bases at V and 3 bases at J, with 6 bases in the middle. The CDR3 consists of 13 residues. CDR1 and CDR2 (germline): KGHSH, LQKENI. As DNA, the CDR3 is TGTGCCAGCTCACCGACAGCCAATCAGCCCCAGCATTTT. It yields the protein CASSPTANQPQHF.

The chain uses TRBV4-1 and TRBJ1-2; no clear D gene. The CDR3 sequence is 15 residues long. Germline loops: CDR1 MGHRA, CDR2 YSYEKL. V was trimmed by 0 bases and J by 4 bases, leaving 12 bases between them. Here the CDR3 reads CASSQDQIASYGYTF. CDR3 coding DNA: TGCGCCAGCAGCCAAGATCAGATAGCGAGCTATGGCTACACCTTC.

The chain is built from TRBV7-9 and TRBJ1-4; D is unresolved. Trimming shortened V by 8 bases and J by 7 bases, and 11 bases separated the two germline ends. This CDR3 has 12 residues. CDR1 and CDR2 from the germline V gene are SEHNR and FQNEAQ (reference sequence). The CDR3 DNA follows: TGTGCCAGCGGGCGAGTCGGTGAAAAACTGTTTTTT. Translated: CASGRVGEKLFF.

The CDR3 DNA follows: TGTGCCAGCAGCTTAGCTGTGGATTCAGGCACCGGGGAGCTGTTTTTT. Translation gives CASSLAVDSGTGELFF. The rearrangement joins TRBV7-9 to TRBJ2-2, with D hard to call. Trimming left V 0 bases short and J 4 bases short, with 12 bases between. Germline assignment: CDR1 SEHNR and CDR2 FQNEAQ (reference sequence). The CDR3 spans 16 residues.

CDR3 sequence reads: CATADRGSNQPQHF. In DNA form, the CDR3 reads TGTGCCACTGCGGACAGGGGAAGCAATCAGCCCCAGCATTTT. V usage is TRBV19 and J usage is TRBJ1-5; 9 nucleotides line up with TRBD1. The CDR3 is made up of 14 amino acids. Trimming removed 10 bases from V and 1 base from J; junction bases left unmatched: 5. Germline V gene data show CDR1 as LNHDA and CDR2 as SQIVND (reference sequence).

The V call is TRBV6-5, the J call TRBJ1-4, with 8 nucleotides matching TRBD1. The CDR3 has 15 amino acids. Trimming at V came to 7 bases and at J to 6 bases, leaving 10 bases not matched to a gene. The germline V gene has CDR1 MNHEY and CDR2 SVGAGI. The DNA for the CDR3 is TGTGCCAGCAACCGTTACGGGACAGGTGATGAAAAACTGTTTTTT. Translation: CASNRYGTGDEKLFF.

This chain connects TRBV10-2 to TRBJ2-7; maybe TRBD2 (6 bases). The CDR3 contains 14 residues. Trimming cost V 3 bases and J 6 bases, with 15 bases left between them. From germline, CDR1 is WSHSY and CDR2 SAAADI. The DNA of the CDR3 is TGCGCCAGCAGTGAACGGCGGGACCCATTCGAGCAGTACTTC. Its protein is CASSERRDPFEQYF.